This section outlines one T cell receptor (beta chain) sequence together with its context. This sample is drawn from a study of blood T cell repertoires in COVID-19. About the research overall: Samples came from the United States, Italy and Spain, spanning acute and convalescent COVID-19.

Trimming removed 0 bases from V and 5 bases from J, with 11 bases in between. Germline CDR1 MNHEY, CDR2 SMNVEV (reference sequence). The CDR3 contains 15 residues. Using immunoSEQ multiplex PCR, the repertoire was profiled, and TCRdb retains in-frame clones only, with some absent. The table lists 310,000 or so clones, around nine tenths of them singletons. The source material was peripheral blood. The receptor was isolated from a woman in her 30s with COVID-19, enrolled during active disease. The rearrangement joins TRBV27 to TRBJ2-1; no reliable D call. The CDR3 nucleotides read TGTGCCAGCAGTTTATCGGTAGACTGGAACAATGAGCAGTTCTTC. Translated: CASSLSVDWNNEQFF.